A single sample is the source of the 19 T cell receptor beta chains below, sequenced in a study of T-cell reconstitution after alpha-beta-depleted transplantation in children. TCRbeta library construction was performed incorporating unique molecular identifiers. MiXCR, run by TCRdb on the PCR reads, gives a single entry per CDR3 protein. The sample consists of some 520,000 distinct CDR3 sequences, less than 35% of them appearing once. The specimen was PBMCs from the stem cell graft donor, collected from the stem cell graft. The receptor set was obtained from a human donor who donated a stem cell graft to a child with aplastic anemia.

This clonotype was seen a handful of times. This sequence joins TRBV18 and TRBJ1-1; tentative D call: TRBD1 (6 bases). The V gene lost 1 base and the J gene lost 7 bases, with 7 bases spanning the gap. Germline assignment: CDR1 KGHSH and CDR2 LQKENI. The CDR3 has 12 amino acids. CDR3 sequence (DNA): TGTGCCAGCTCACCACGGGGGCATGAAGCTTTCTTT. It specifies CASSPRGHEAFF.

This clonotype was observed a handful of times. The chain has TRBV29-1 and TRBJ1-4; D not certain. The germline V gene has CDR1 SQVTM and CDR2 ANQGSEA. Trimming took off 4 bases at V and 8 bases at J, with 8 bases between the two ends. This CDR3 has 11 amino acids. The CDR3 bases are TGCAGCGTTGGCTTGAAGGAAAAACTGTTTTTT. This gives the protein CSVGLKEKLFF.

In DNA, the CDR3 is TGTGCCAGCAGTTTATCGGAGCGTGGATGGTACGAGCAGTACTTC. It specifies CASSLSERGWYEQYF. The rearrangement joins TRBV27 to TRBJ2-7; D unclear. This CDR3 has 15 residues. Germline CDR1 is MNHEY and CDR2 is SMNVEV (reference sequence). With 0 bases removed from V and 4 bases from J, the gap between germline ends came to 13 bases.

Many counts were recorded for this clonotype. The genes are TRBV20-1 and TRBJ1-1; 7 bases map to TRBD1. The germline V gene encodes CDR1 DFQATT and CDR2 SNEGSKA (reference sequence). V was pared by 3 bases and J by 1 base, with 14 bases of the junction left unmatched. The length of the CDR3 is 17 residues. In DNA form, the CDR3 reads TGCAGTGCTAGGGATTCTACAGGGGCTTTCTGGAACACTGAAGCTTTCTTT. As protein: CSARDSTGAFWNTEAFF.

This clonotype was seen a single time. Here the CDR3 reads CASSVEPSSGPVDEQFF. The CDR3 coding sequence is TGTGCCAGCAGCGTAGAACCCTCTTCCGGACCGGTGGATGAGCAGTTCTTC. V and J are TRBV9 and TRBJ2-1; D call uncertain. Between the trimmed V and J ends, which lost 0 bases and 8 bases, there was a span of 21 bases. Germline lookup yields CDR1 SGDLS and CDR2 YYNGEE. The CDR3 covers 17 residues.

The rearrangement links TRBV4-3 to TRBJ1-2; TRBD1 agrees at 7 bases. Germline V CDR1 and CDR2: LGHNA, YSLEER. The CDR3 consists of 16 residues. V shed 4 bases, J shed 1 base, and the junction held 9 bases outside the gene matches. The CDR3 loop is CASSRETGPYNYGYTF. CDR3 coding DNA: TGCGCCAGCAGCCGCGAGACAGGGCCTTATAACTATGGCTACACCTTC.

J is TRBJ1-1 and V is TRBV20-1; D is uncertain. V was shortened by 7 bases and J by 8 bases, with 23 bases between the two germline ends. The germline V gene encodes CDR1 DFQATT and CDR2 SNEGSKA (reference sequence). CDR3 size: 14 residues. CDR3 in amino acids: CSVTSRSILWEAFF. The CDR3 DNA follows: TGCAGTGTTACTTCCAGGAGCATTTTGTGGGAAGCTTTCTTT.

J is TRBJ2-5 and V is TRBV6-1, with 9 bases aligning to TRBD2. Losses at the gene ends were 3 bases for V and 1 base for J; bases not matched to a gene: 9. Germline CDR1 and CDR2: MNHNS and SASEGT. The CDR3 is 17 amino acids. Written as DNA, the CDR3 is TGTGCCAGCAGTGAGAGCGCGGGAGGGATTGGCCAAGAGACCCAGTACTTC. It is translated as CASSESAGGIGQETQYF.

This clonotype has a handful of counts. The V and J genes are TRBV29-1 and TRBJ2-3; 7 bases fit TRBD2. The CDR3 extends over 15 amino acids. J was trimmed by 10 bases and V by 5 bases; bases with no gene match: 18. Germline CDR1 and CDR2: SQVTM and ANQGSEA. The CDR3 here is CSVSGAGVSPAAQYF. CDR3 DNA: TGCAGCGTTTCGGGTGCGGGAGTTTCCCCGGCGGCGCAGTATTTT.

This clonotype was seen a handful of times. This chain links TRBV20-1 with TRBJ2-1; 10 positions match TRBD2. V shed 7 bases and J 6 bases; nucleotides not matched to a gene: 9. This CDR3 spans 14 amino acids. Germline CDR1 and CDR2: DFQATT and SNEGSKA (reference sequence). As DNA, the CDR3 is TGCAGTGAGGCCGGGACTAGCGTGGTCAATGAGCAGTTCTTC. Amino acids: CSEAGTSVVNEQFF.

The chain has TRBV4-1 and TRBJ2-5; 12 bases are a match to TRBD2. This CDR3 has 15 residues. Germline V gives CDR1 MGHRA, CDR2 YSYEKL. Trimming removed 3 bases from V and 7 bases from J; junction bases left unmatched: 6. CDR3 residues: CASSQGWGLAGTQYF. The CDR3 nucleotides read TGCGCCAGCAGCCAGGGCTGGGGACTAGCGGGGACCCAGTACTTC.

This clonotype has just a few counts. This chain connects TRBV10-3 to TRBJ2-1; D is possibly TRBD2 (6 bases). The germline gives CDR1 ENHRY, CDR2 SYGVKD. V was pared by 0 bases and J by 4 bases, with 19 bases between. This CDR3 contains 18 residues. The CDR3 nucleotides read TGTGCCATCAGTGAGTCGTGGGGGAGGACAACTTATTACAATGAGCAGTTCTTC. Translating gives CAISESWGRTTYYNEQFF.

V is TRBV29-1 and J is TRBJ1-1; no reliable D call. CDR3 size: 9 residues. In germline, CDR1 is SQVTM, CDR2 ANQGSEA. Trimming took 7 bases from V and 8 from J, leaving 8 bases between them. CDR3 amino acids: CSAGEEAFF. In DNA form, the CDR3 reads TGCAGCGCCGGAGAAGAAGCTTTCTTT.

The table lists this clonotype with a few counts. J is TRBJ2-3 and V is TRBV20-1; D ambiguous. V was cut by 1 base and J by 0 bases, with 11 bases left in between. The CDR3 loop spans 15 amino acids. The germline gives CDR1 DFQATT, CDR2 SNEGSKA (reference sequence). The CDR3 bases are TGCAGTGCTAGAGGAGCGTCTTCTAGCACAGATACGCAGTATTTT. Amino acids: CSARGASSSTDTQYF.

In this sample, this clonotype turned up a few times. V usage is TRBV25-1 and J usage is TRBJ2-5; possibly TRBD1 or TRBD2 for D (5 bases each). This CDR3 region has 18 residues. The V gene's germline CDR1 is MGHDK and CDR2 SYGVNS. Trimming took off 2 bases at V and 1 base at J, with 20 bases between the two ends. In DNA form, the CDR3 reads TGTGCCAGCAGTGAAGGGAAGGGGAGATGGTTGTCCCAAGAGACCCAGTACTTC. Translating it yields CASSEGKGRWLSQETQYF.

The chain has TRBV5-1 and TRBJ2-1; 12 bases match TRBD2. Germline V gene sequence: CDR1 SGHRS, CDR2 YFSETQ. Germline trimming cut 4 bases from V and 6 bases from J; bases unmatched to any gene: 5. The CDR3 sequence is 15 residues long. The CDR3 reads CASSPTSGRLNEQFF. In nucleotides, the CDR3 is TGCGCCAGCAGCCCGACTAGCGGGAGACTCAATGAGCAGTTCTTC.

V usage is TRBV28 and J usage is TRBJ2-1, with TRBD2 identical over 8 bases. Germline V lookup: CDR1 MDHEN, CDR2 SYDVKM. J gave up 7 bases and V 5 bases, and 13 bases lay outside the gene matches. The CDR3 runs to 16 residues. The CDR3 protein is CASSAHSGNTMNEQFF. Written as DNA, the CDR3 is TGTGCCAGCAGTGCCCATAGCGGGAATACTATGAATGAGCAGTTCTTC.

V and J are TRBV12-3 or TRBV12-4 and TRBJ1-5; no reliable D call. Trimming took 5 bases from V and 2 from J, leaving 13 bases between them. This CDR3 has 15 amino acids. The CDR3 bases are TGTGCCAGCAGTGGATCTGGAGTAGGCAATCAGCCCCAGCATTTT. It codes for CASSGSGVGNQPQHF.

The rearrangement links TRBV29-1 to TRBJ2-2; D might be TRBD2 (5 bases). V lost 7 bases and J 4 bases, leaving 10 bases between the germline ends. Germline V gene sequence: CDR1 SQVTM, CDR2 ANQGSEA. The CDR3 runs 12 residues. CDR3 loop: CSAARGTGELFF. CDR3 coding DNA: TGCAGCGCTGCCCGGGGCACCGGGGAGCTGTTTTTT.